These 20 T cell receptor beta chains share one sample of origin, sequenced in a study of CD8 T cells in Susac syndrome. After extraction with the RNeasy kit, roughly 0.5 to 1 ug of the RNA was reverse transcribed using random hexamers. TCRdb analysed the immunoSEQ multiplex PCR reads with MiXCR anew, one entry per CDR3 protein. The sample records about 130,000 distinct CDR3 sequences, about 93% being singletons. The sample taken for sequencing was CD4+ T cells from PBMCs. The receptors stem from a human donor in good health.

This clonotype is a singleton in its sample. The chain links TRBV20-1 to TRBJ2-3, with 8 bases aligning to TRBD1. Germline CDR1 reads DFQATT; CDR2 reads SNEGSKA (reference sequence). This CDR3 has 14 residues. J lost 4 bases, V lost 4 bases, and 7 bases had no gene match. The DNA of the CDR3 is TGCAGTGCTACCGACAGGGGCAGGGCAGATACGCAGTATTTT. It yields the protein CSATDRGRADTQYF.

The chain joins TRBV7-2 to TRBJ2-2; D is uncertain. Germline V gives CDR1 SGHTA, CDR2 FQGNSA. V was cut by 3 bases and J by 10 bases, with 9 bases left in between. The CDR3 covers 12 residues. CDR3 residues: CASSFGRQELFF. The CDR3 region has the DNA TGTGCCAGCAGCTTCGGACGCCAGGAGCTGTTTTTT.

The V gene is TRBV6-6, the J gene TRBJ2-7, with 7 bases that match TRBD2. V lost 4 bases, J lost 6 bases, and 12 bases stayed unmatched. The germline V gene has CDR1 MNHNY and CDR2 SVGAGI (reference sequence). This CDR3 is 15 amino acids long. CDR3 protein: CASSSRDYQTFEQYF. CDR3 DNA: TGTGCCAGCAGTTCCCGGGACTATCAAACGTTCGAGCAGTACTTC.

The chain has TRBV30 and TRBJ1-2; D is ambiguous. The V and J ends lost 3 bases and 4 bases respectively, with 12 bases between them. The germline CDR1 and CDR2 sequences are GTSNPN and SVGIG (reference sequence). The CDR3 totals 13 residues. In DNA form, the CDR3 reads TGTGCCTGGAGCACCGGACTGCTCTATGGCTACACCTTC. It is translated as CAWSTGLLYGYTF.

The rearrangement joins TRBV7-2 to TRBJ1-2, with D perhaps TRBD1 (6 bases). The CDR3 sequence is 15 residues long. CDR1 and CDR2 from the germline V gene are SGHTA and FQGNSA. Trimming stripped 6 bases from V and 8 bases from J, with 22 bases between. This chain's CDR3 is CASSPNAPGGGGYTF. CDR3 sequence (DNA): TGTGCCAGCAGTCCTAACGCACCGGGGGGCGGCGGCTACACCTTC.

The chain links TRBV20-1 to TRBJ1-1; TRBD1 aligns across 7 bases. CDR3 length: 12 amino acids. Per the germline V gene, CDR1 is DFQATT and CDR2 is SNEGSKA (reference sequence). J lost 7 bases, V lost 3 bases, and 5 bases had no gene match. The DNA for the CDR3 is TGCAGTGCTAGCCGAGGACAGGATGAAGCTTTCTTT. Protein: CSASRGQDEAFF.

The J gene is TRBJ2-1, the V gene TRBV24-1, with a weak D call TRBD2 (5 bases). Between the trimmed V and J ends, which lost 5 bases and 5 bases, there was a span of 24 bases. In germline, CDR1 is KGHDR, CDR2 SFDVKD. The CDR3 is 18 amino acids. CDR3 loop: CATSGRGNSSYSHNEQFF. The CDR3 DNA sequence: TGTGCCACCAGTGGGAGAGGGAATAGCTCTTATTCCCACAATGAGCAGTTCTTC.

The chain employs TRBV7-9 and TRBJ1-2, with 8 bases fitting TRBD1. The CDR3 has 14 residues. Trimming removed 3 bases from V and 5 bases from J; junction bases left unmatched: 5. Germline CDR1 is SEHNR and CDR2 is FQNEAQ (reference sequence). DNA of the CDR3: TGTGCCAGCAGCTTGCGGGACAGGCCGTATGGCTACACCTTC. Protein: CASSLRDRPYGYTF. Filled out from reference TRBV7-9 and TRBJ1-2, the complete variable domain reads DTGVSQNPRHKITKRGQNVTFRCDPISEHNRLYWYRQTLGQGPEFLTYFQNEAQLEKSRLLSDRFSAERPKGSFSTLEIQRTEQGDSAMYLCASSLRDRPYGYTFGSGTRLTVV.

V gene TRBV3-1 combines with J gene TRBJ2-1; the D is unclear. Germline lookup yields CDR1 LGHDT and CDR2 YNNKEL (reference sequence). Trimming left V 0 bases short and J 3 bases short, with 12 bases between. The CDR3 length is 16 residues. The CDR3 DNA follows: TGTGCCAGCAGCCAAGATGCCGGAGTTGGCTACAATGAGCAGTTCTTC. Protein product: CASSQDAGVGYNEQFF.

The CDR3 coding sequence is TGCAGTGCTAGAGATCAAAGGGGAAGTAGCAATCAGCCCCAGCATTTT. Encoded protein: CSARDQRGSSNQPQHF. The V gene is TRBV20-1, the J gene TRBJ1-5, with D perhaps matching TRBD1 (5 bases). The CDR3 loop spans 16 amino acids. Germline V lookup: CDR1 DFQATT, CDR2 SNEGSKA (reference sequence). Between the trimmed V and J ends, which lost 0 bases and 0 bases, there was a span of 12 bases.

The J gene is TRBJ1-2, the V gene TRBV29-1, with a weak D call TRBD1 (6 bases). Trimming removed 0 bases from V and 6 bases from J, with 11 bases in between. In germline, CDR1 is SQVTM, CDR2 ANQGSEA. This CDR3 region has 13 residues. This CDR3 reads CSVEDGNRDGYTF. Here the CDR3 DNA reads TGCAGCGTTGAAGATGGGAACAGGGATGGCTACACCTTC.

The chain employs TRBV7-9 and TRBJ1-2, with D possibly TRBD1 on 5 matching bases. CDR1 and CDR2 from the germline V gene are SEHNR and FQNEAQ (reference sequence). The CDR3 consists of 13 residues. Trimming pared 6 bases from V and 14 bases from J, leaving 22 bases between. CDR3 coding DNA: TGTGCCAGCAGTCAAGCGACAGAGGGTTCCCCTACCTTC. Protein sequence: CASSQATEGSPTF.

V is TRBV20-1 and J is TRBJ2-1; D gene uncertain. The germline V gene encodes CDR1 DFQATT and CDR2 SNEGSKA (reference sequence). The CDR3 totals 13 residues. Trimming took 7 bases from V and 1 from J, leaving 11 bases between them. The chain's CDR3 is CSGPGESYNEQFF. The CDR3, as DNA: TGCAGTGGGCCAGGAGAATCCTACAATGAGCAGTTCTTC.

In DNA form, the CDR3 reads TGTGCCAGCAGCTCCCGCAGGAACACCTACAATGAGCAGTTCTTC. Its translation is CASSSRRNTYNEQFF. This sequence joins TRBV7-8 and TRBJ2-1; D unclear. Looked up from germline, CDR1 is SGHVS and CDR2 is FQNEAQ. Trimming took off 4 bases at V and 2 bases at J, with 12 bases between the two ends. The CDR3 sequence is 15 residues long.

J is TRBJ2-7 and V is TRBV7-9, with D unclear. Germline V CDR1 and CDR2: SEHNR, FQNEAQ (reference sequence). V was trimmed by 7 bases and J by 3 bases, leaving 4 bases between them. The CDR3 is 10 residues long. For the CDR3, the DNA is TGTGCCAGCATCCACTACGAGCAGTACTTC. The encoded protein is CASIHYEQYF.

The chain employs TRBV2 and TRBJ2-5; D remains unclear. CDR1 is SNHLY and CDR2 is FYNNEI in the germline V gene. This CDR3 has 12 amino acids. The V and J ends lost 1 base and 2 bases respectively, with 2 bases between them. CDR3 sequence: CASSEVQETQYF. The DNA for the CDR3 is TGTGCCAGCAGTGAAGTGCAAGAGACCCAGTACTTC.

The chain uses TRBV12-3 or TRBV12-4 and TRBJ1-4; no firm D call. The CDR3 runs 13 residues. Trimming left V 6 bases short and J 8 bases short, with 13 bases between. CDR3 region: CASSLDEREKLFF. CDR3 DNA sequence: TGTGCCAGCAGCCTGGATGAGAGAGAAAAACTGTTTTTT.

The J gene is TRBJ2-3, the V gene TRBV5-1, with 8 bases lining up with TRBD1. This CDR3 contains 15 residues. J gave up 4 bases and V 1 base, and 5 bases lay outside the gene matches. Per the germline V gene, CDR1 is SGHRS and CDR2 is YFSETQ. CDR3 sequence: CASSLSGGGSDTQYF. In nucleotides, the CDR3 is TGCGCCAGCAGCTTGTCAGGGGGCGGCTCAGATACGCAGTATTTT. The full variable domain, with the rest looked up from reference TRBV5-1 and TRBJ2-3, is KAGVTQTPRYLIKTRGQQVTLSCSPISGHRSVSWYQQTPGQGLQFLFEYFSETQRNKGNFPGRFSGRQFSNSRSEMNVSTLELGDSALYLCASSLSGGGSDTQYFGPGTRLTVL.

This chain uses TRBV6-2 or TRBV6-3 with TRBJ2-1; no clear D. The CDR3 has 15 amino acids. Germline CDR1 reads MNHEY; CDR2 reads SVGEGT. V shed 6 bases and J shed 0 bases, with 12 bases lying between them. The CDR3 region is CASSRLLSSYNEQFF. Written as DNA, the CDR3 is TGTGCCAGCAGCCGACTCTTAAGCTCCTACAATGAGCAGTTCTTC.

This clonotype has only a few counts. V and J are TRBV7-6 and TRBJ2-5; D remains ambiguous. V was pared by 4 bases and J by 3 bases, with 3 bases between. The CDR3 consists of 11 residues. From germline, CDR1 is SGHVS and CDR2 FNYEAQ. The CDR3 DNA reads TGTGCCAGCAGCTCCGAAGAGACCCAGTACTTC. Residues: CASSSEETQYF.